This passage covers 4 T cell receptor beta chains from one sample sequenced in a study of molecular identifiers for immune sequencing clone quantification. TCRdb processed the PCR reads anew with MiXCR; each CDR3 protein has one entry. The sample has around 480,000 distinct CDR3 sequences, about 21% seen once. The sequencing input was naive CD8+ T cells from blood, with Jurkat cell RNA spiked in. Stated subset: FACS-sorted CD8+CD4-CCR7+CD45RA+ naive T cells. The origin of the receptors is a human donor in good health. Some libraries in this study had Jurkat cell RNA spiked in.

This clonotype appeared a few times. The chain recombines TRBV3-1 with TRBJ2-5, with D perhaps matching TRBD2 (6 bases). The CDR3 contains 14 residues. Germline CDR1 LGHDT, CDR2 YNNKEL (reference sequence). V lost 0 bases, J lost 4 bases, and 9 bases lay in between. CDR3 in DNA: TGTGCCAGCAGCCAAGATTCTAGCGCAGAGACCCAGTACTTC. This sequence encodes CASSQDSSAETQYF.

This clonotype was seen only a few times. The V gene is TRBV12-3 or TRBV12-4, the J gene TRBJ2-1; D is perhaps TRBD1 (6 bases). Trimming took 5 bases from V and 10 from J, leaving 12 bases between them. The CDR3 spans 12 residues. CDR3 region: CASSPQGGEQFF. The DNA of the CDR3 is TGTGCCAGCAGTCCACAGGGCGGGGAGCAGTTCTTC.

This clonotype was detected many times. The gene calls are TRBV28 and TRBJ2-3; 9 positions match TRBD2. The germline CDR1 and CDR2 sequences are MDHEN and SYDVKM. CDR3 length: 15 amino acids. Germline trimming cut 6 bases from V and 3 bases from J; bases unmatched to any gene: 7. The CDR3 DNA reads as TGTGCCAGCAGGGAGCGGGAGGAGGGTACAGATACGCAGTATTTT. It specifies CASREREEGTDTQYF. Based on the CDR3 plus reference TRBV28 and TRBJ2-3, the full variable domain is DVKVTQSSRYLVKRTGEKVFLECVQDMDHENMFWYRQDPGLGLRLIYFSYDVKMKEKGDIPEGYSVSREKKERFSLILESASTNQTSMYLCASREREEGTDTQYFGPGTRLTVL.

This clonotype occurred many times. The V and J genes are TRBV5-1 and TRBJ1-1, with unresolved D. Trimming shortened V by 3 bases and J by 6 bases, and 12 bases separated the two germline ends. Germline CDR1 and CDR2: SGHRS and YFSETQ. This CDR3 is built from 13 residues. DNA for the CDR3: TGCGCCAGCAGCTCCCAGAGGGAACCTGAAGCTTTCTTT. Its protein product is CASSSQREPEAFF.